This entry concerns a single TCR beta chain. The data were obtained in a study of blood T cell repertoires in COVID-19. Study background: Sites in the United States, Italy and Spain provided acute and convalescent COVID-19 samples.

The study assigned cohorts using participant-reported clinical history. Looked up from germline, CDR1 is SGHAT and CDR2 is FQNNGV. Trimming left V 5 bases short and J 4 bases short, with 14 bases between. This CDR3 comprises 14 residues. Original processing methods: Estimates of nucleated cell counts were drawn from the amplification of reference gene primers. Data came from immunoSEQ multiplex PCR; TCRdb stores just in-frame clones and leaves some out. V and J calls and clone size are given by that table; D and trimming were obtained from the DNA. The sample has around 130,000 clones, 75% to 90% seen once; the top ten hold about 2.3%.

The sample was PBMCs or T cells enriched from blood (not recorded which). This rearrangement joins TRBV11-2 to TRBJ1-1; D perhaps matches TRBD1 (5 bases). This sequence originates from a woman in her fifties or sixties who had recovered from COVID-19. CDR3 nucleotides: TGTGCCAGCAGCCGCGGGGGGTGGGGCACTGAAGCTTTCTTT. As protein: CASSRGGWGTEAFF.